This T cell receptor beta chain is drawn from a study of blood T cell repertoires in COVID-19. Only in-frame clones appear in the TCRdb table, and some are missing; sequencing was by immunoSEQ multiplex PCR. The repertoire holds about half a million clones, 75% to 90% seen once, with roughly 1% in the top ten. In Seattle, patients joined the study during active infection and were tracked longitudinally. V lost 1 base and J lost 5; bases outside the gene matches: 2. CDR3 length equals 13 residues. Germline CDR1 is SGHAT and CDR2 is FQNNGV. The clonotype originates from a man between 18 and 29 years old with COVID-19, enrolled during active disease. Sample: peripheral blood. The chain employs TRBV11-2 and TRBJ2-7, with 7 bases aligning to TRBD2. This CDR3 reads CASSLGGTNEQYF. The CDR3 nucleotides are TGTGCCAGCAGCTTAGGTGGGACTAACGAGCAGTACTTC.